This T cell receptor (beta chain) was recorded in a study of blood T cell repertoires in COVID-19 (dated by TCRdb to 2018 to 2020). Background for the entire study: Samples covering the acute and convalescent phases of COVID-19 were provided by collaborators in the United States, Italy and Spain. The material from the prospective study consisted of cDNA or gDNA derived from T cells, B-cell-depleted T cells, or PBMCs. Subjects who had been exposed to COVID-19, were actively infected with it, or had recovered from it provided the deeply sampled blood TCRbeta repertoires that made up the dataset. A freely available public database, intended as a resource for researchers studying the immune response to SARS-CoV-2, is where the repertoires were released. The samples were drawn from two sources: the first 160 participants of the ongoing ImmuneRACE study, and fewer than 1,500 subjects contributed by 6 global collaborators. A de-identified subject ID, COVID-19 status, age in years and sex were almost always included in the sample metadata. Where available, HLA class I and class II types were taken from metadata supplied by the sample provider and were not determined by assay-based typing. The full study reports these points: The amount of clinical and demographic metadata varied by source and participant and was provided uncurated.

Collaborating institutions collected whole blood in K2EDTA tubes following their own protocols. For TCRbeta analysis, collaborators shipped samples in one of three forms: frozen whole blood, isolated PBMCs, or DNA extracted from either of those sample types. TCRbeta CDR3 regions were amplified from genomic DNA by means of the immunoSEQ Assay, a bias-controlled multiplex PCR. The paper's data handling went like this. The number of nucleated cells in each sample was estimated by amplification of reference gene primers within the assay. To quantify the absolute abundance of each unique TCRbeta CDR3 rearrangement, sequence reads were collapsed and filtered. For each sample, productive Simpson clonality was calculated as the square root of Simpson's diversity index over productive rearrangements. TCRdb's version of the immuneACCESS table is confined to in-frame rearrangements and falls short of the full clone set. An unresolved V gene accounts for under half of the shortfall where checked; the remainder is of unknown origin. V and J calls and clone size come straight from that table; D and trimming were deduced from the DNA. For this sample the table gives 400,000 to 500,000 clones, of which approximately 90% were detected only once. Clones ranked in the top ten supply approximately 1.4% of the sample.

About this clone itself: It has no known antigen specificity. Base qualities are not recorded, but no much larger clone differs from it by a single base.

This receptor was obtained from a woman aged 25-40 years with active or convalescent COVID-19. The sample taken for sequencing was peripheral blood.

The CDR3 amino acid sequence is: CASSRRGGQQFF. The base sequence is TGTGCCAGCAGCCGGCGGGGAGGACAGCAGTTCTTC. Recombination joined TRBV11-2 with TRBJ2-1; matching of 6 bases hints at TRBD2 as the D gene. The CDR3 goes from the cysteine to the phenylalanine over 12 residues. The DNA shown is the 36-base CDR3, in frame from base 1. V and J lose 5 bases and 11 bases, and a span of 13 bases separates them. CDR1 and CDR2 are read off the germline V gene as SGHAT and FQNNGV. Full variable domain (CDR3 extended with the reference TRBV11-2 and TRBJ2-1 proteins): EAGVAQSPRYKIIEKRQSVAFWCNPISGHATLYWYQQILGQGPKLLIQFQNNGVVDDSQLPKDRFSAERLKGVDSTLKIQPAKLEDSAVYLCASSRRGGQQFFGPGTRLTVL.